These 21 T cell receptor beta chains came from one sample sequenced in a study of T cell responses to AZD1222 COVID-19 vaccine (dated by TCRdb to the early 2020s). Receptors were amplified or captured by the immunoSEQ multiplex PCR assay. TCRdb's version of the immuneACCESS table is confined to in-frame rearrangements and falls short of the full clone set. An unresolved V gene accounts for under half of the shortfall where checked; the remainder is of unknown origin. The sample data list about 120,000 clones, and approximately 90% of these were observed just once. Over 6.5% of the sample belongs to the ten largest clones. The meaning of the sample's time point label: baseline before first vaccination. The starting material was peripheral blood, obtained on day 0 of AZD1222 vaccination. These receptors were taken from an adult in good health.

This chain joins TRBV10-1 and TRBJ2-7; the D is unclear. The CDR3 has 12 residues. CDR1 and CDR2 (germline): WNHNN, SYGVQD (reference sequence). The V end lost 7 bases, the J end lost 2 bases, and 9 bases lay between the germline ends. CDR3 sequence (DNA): TGCGCCAGCATTCAGATCGCCTACGAGCAGTACTTC. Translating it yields CASIQIAYEQYF.

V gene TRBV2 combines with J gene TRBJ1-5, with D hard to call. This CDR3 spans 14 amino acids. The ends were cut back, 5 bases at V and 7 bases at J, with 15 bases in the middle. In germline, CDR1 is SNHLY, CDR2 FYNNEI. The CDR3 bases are TGTGCCAGCAGTTTAAGTGGTTCCAAGCAGCCCCAGCATTTT. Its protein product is CASSLSGSKQPQHF.

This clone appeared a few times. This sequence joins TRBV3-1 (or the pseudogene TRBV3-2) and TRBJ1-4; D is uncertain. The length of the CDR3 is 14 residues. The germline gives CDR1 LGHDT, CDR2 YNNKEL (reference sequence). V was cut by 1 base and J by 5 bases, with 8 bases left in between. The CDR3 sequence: CASSQGGGNEKLFF. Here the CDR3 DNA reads TGTGCCAGCAGCCAAGGCGGTGGGAATGAAAAACTGTTTTTT.

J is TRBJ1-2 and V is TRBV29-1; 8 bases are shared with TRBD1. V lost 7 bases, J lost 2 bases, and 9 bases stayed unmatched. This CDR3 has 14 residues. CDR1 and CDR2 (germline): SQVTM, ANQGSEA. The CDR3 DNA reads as TGCAGCGCCGAAGGGACAGGAAAAAACTATGGCTACACCTTC. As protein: CSAEGTGKNYGYTF.

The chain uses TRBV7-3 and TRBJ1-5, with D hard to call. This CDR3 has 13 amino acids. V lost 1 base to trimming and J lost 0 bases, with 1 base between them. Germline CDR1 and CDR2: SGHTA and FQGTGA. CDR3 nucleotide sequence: TGTGCCAGCAGCTTAAGTAGCAATCAGCCCCAGCATTTT. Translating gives CASSLSSNQPQHF. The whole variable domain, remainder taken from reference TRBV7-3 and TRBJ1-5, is GAGVSQTPSNKVTEKGKYVELRCDPISGHTALYWYRQSLGQGPEFLIYFQGTGAADDSGLPNDRFFAVRPEGSVSTLKIQRTERGDSAVYLCASSLSSNQPQHFGDGTRLSIL.

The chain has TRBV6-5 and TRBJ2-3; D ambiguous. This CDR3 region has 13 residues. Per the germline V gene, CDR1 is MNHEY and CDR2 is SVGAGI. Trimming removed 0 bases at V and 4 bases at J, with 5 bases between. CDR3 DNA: TGTGCCAGCAGTTACTCGGTCGCAGATACGCAGTATTTT. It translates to CASSYSVADTQYF.

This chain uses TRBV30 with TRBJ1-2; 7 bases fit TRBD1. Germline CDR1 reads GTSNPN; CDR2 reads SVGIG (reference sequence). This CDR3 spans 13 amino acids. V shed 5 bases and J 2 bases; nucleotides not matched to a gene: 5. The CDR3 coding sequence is TGTGCCTGGGCCAGGGGACAGAACTATGGCTACACCTTC. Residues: CAWARGQNYGYTF.

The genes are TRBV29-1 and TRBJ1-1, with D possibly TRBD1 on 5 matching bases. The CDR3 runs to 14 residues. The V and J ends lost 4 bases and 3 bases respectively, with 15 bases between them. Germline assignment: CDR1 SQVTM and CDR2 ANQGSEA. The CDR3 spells CSVAPGPFDTEAFF. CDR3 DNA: TGCAGCGTTGCCCCGGGGCCGTTTGACACTGAAGCTTTCTTT.

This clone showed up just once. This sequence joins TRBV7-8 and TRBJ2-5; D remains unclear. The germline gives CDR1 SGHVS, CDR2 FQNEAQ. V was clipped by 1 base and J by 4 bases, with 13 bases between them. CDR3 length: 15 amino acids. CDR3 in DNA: TGTGCCAGCAGCTTAGATGGAGACCCCAGAGAGACCCAGTACTTC. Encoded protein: CASSLDGDPRETQYF.

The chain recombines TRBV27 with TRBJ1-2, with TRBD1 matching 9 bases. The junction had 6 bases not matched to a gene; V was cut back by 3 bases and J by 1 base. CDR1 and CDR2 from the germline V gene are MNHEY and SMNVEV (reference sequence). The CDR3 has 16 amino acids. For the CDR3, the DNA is TGTGCCAGCAGTTTCCGCGGACAGGGGATTAACTATGGCTACACCTTC. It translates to CASSFRGQGINYGYTF.

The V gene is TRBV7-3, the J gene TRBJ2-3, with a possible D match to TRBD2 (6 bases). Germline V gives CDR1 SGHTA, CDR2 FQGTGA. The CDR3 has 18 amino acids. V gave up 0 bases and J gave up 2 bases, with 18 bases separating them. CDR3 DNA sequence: TGTGCCAGCAGCTTAACGTCAAGCGGGTCCGGGACCACAGATACGCAGTATTTT. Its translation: CASSLTSSGSGTTDTQYF. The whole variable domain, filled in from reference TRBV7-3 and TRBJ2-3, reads GAGVSQTPSNKVTEKGKYVELRCDPISGHTALYWYRQSLGQGPEFLIYFQGTGAADDSGLPNDRFFAVRPEGSVSTLKIQRTERGDSAVYLCASSLTSSGSGTTDTQYFGPGTRLTVL.

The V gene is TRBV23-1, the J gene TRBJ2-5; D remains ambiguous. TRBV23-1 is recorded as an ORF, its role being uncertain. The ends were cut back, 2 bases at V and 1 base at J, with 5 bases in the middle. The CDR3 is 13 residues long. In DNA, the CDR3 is TGCGCCAGCAGTCAAACTTCCCAAGAGACCCAGTACTTC. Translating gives CASSQTSQETQYF.

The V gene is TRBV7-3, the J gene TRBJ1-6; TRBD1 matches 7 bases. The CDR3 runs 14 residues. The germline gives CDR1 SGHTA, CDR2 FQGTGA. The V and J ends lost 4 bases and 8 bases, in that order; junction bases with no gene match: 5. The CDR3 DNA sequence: TGTGCCAGCAGCTCGACAGGGACGGATTCACCCCTCCACTTT. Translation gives CASSSTGTDSPLHF.

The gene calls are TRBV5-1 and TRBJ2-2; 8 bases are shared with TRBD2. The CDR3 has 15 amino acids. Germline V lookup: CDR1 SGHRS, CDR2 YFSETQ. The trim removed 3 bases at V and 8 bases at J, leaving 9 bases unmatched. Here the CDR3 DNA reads TGCGCCAGCAGCTCCGGGACTAGAGGAACAGGGGAGCTGTTTTTT. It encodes CASSSGTRGTGELFF.

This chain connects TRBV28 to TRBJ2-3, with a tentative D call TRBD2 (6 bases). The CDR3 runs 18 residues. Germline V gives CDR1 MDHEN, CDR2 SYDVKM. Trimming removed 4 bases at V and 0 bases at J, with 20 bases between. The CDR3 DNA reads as TGTGCCAGCAGTTCCCGGGACTTGTCGAAAACTAGCACAGATACGCAGTATTTT. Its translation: CASSSRDLSKTSTDTQYF.

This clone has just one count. The CDR3 protein is CASSLGGAGELFF. CDR3 sequence (DNA): TGTGCCAGCAGTTTAGGGGGAGCCGGGGAGCTGTTTTTT. The chain links TRBV28 to TRBJ2-2; D is tentatively TRBD1 or TRBD2 (5 bases each). Trimming cost V 2 bases and J 6 bases, with 7 bases left between them. The CDR3 runs to 13 residues. Germline assignment: CDR1 MDHEN and CDR2 SYDVKM.

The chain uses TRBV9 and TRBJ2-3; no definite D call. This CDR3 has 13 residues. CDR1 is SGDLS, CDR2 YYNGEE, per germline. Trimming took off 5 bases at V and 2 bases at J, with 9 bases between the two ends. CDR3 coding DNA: TGTGCCAGCAGGGGGTCCCTCACAGATACGCAGTATTTT. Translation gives CASRGSLTDTQYF.

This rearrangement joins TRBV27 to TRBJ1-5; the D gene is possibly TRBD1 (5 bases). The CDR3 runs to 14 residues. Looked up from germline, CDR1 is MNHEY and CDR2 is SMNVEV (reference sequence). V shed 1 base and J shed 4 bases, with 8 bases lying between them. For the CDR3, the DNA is TGTGCCAGCAGTTTATGGGGCGGGAATCAGCCCCAGCATTTT. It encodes CASSLWGGNQPQHF.

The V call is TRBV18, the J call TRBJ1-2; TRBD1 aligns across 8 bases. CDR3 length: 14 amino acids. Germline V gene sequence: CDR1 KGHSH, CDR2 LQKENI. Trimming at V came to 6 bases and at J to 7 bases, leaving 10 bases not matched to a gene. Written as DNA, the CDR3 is TGTGCCAGCTCGCTGGACAGGGATAGGTCTGGCTACACCTTC. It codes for CASSLDRDRSGYTF.

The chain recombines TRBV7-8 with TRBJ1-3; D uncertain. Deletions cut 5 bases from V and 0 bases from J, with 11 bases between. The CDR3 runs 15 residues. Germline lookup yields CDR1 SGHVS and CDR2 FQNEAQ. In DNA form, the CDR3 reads TGTGCCAGCAGCGTGACACCTAGCTCTGGAAACACCATATATTTT. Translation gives CASSVTPSSGNTIYF.

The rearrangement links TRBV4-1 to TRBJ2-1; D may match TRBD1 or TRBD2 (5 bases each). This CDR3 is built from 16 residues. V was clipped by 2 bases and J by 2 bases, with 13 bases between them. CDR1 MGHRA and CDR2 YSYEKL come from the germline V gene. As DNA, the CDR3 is TGCGCCAGCAGCCAACGGGACCCGCGGGCCTACAATGAGCAGTTCTTC. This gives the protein CASSQRDPRAYNEQFF.